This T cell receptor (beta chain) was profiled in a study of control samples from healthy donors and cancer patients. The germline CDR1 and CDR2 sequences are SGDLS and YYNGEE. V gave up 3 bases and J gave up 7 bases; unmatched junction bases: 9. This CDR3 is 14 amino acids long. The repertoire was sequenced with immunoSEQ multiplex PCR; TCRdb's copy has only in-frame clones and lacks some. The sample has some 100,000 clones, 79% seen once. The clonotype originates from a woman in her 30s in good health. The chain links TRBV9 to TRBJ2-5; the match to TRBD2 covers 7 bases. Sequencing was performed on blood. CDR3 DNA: TGTGCCAGCAGCGCCCAGACTAGCCTGCCGACCCAGTACTTC. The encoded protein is CASSAQTSLPTQYF.